A selection of T cell receptor beta chains follows, all from one sample in a study of CD8 T cells in ankylosing spondylitis. Each CDR3 protein gets one entry after TCRdb re-called the 5' RACE reads with MiXCR. The sample includes around 770,000 distinct CDR3 sequences, 15% to 20% of them seen just once. Material for sequencing was blood, either unsorted or a sorted T cell fraction (not recorded which). These receptors came from a male donor with ankylosing spondylitis. Each CDR3 is given with its conserved first and last residue. The order of the fields is V gene, J gene, CDR3 protein.

>TRBV7-9|TRBJ2-7
CASTVDTGYEQYF
>TRBV14|TRBJ1-5
CASSQDDQPQHF
>TRBV20-1|TRBJ1-6
CSASEGNSPLHF
>TRBV18|TRBJ2-5
CASSLGLPAGETQYF
>TRBV14|TRBJ2-3
CASSQIAGVGTQYF
>TRBV11-3|TRBJ1-1
CASSSGDPDTEAFF
>TRBV7-3|TRBJ2-3
CASSLGARDTQYF
>TRBV20-1|TRBJ2-4
CSGVQLAKNIQYF
>TRBV20-1|TRBJ1-6
CSARDSRPTNSPLHF
>TRBV20-1|TRBJ1-2
CSARDRGDPGDYGYTF
>TRBV6-5|TRBJ2-1
CASSLAGLGGDEQFF
>TRBV2|TRBJ1-5
CASNPESISNQPQHF
>TRBV21-1|TRBJ2-7
CAQGRGVYEQYF
>TRBV6-6|TRBJ1-1
CASSYVGYTEAFF
>TRBV24-1|TRBJ2-2
CATSDAGRTGELFF
>TRBV20-1|TRBJ2-3
CSANPVNTQYF
>TRBV5-5|TRBJ2-5
CASSLFSSGQETQYF
>TRBV21-1|TRBJ2-3
CASSKSLGSTSGYTDTQYF
>TRBV10-3|TRBJ1-6
CAIRKTGTGDSPLHF
>TRBV20-1|TRBJ1-1
CSALTGGYTEAFF
>TRBV6-1|TRBJ1-6
CASSKSDRGFGNSPLHF
>TRBV9|TRBJ2-1
CASSVESGRYDEQFF
>TRBV15|TRBJ2-3
CATSRASGGPTDTQYF
>TRBV28|TRBJ1-1
CASVADGLNTEAFF
>TRBV20-1|TRBJ2-2
CSASRGQGTNTGELFF
>TRBV3-1|TRBJ2-2
CASSQGSVWTGELFF
>TRBV5-1|TRBJ1-5
CASSFYRGQDSNQPQHF
>TRBV19|TRBJ1-6
CASSTGQGGVGGSNSPLHF
>TRBV25-1|TRBJ2-1
CASTLGGLGYNEQFF
>TRBV7-8|TRBJ2-5
CASSTSGANKSLYF
>TRBV7-9|TRBJ2-4
CAGTRAADLAKNIQYF
>TRBV28|TRBJ2-5
CASSPGLFQETQYF
>TRBV12-3/TRBV12-4|TRBJ2-3
CASNGGGPTDTQYF
>TRBV20-1|TRBJ2-5
CSAEKRGQETQYF
>TRBV11-3|TRBJ1-2
CASSLIGGDYGYTF
>TRBV6-1|TRBJ1-3
CASSTTATGNTIYF
>TRBV12-3/TRBV12-4|TRBJ2-5
CASSLGGWRGGETQYF
>TRBV5-4|TRBJ2-3
CASSSGVRVTSTDTQYF
>TRBV11-2|TRBJ2-2
CASSNPPASGNTGELFF
>TRBV20-1|TRBJ2-3
CSARDYSPRDRGRFDMYF
>TRBV6-5|TRBJ2-7
CASSYSDRGQYEQYF
>TRBV7-2|TRBJ2-7
CASSLARDWDYEQYF
>TRBV24-1|TRBJ1-5
CATSGGGSNQPQHF
>TRBV5-1|TRBJ2-1
CASSLLSGATYNEQFF
>TRBV5-6|TRBJ2-2
CASSPGTGITGELFF
>TRBV7-2|TRBJ2-4
CASSPRTGKNIQYF
>TRBV6-6|TRBJ1-2
CASRDRGGYGYTF
>TRBV5-1|TRBJ2-5
CASSQGTSGSGGQETQYF
>TRBV20-1|TRBJ2-3
CSASVGGSGTDTQYF